These 11 T cell receptor beta chains share one sample of origin, sequenced in a study of OX40 agonist ivuxolimab in advanced cancers. Method: immunoSEQ multiplex PCR; TCRdb's copy keeps in-frame clones and lacks some. The sample consists of around 84,000 clones, approximately 84% of them appearing once. Source: CD4+ or CD8+ T cells sorted from blood, taken in a trial of the OX40 agonist ivuxolimab. The receptors were sampled from an adult with an advanced solid tumor such as melanoma, head and neck, liver or kidney cancer.

This rearrangement joins TRBV6-5 to TRBJ2-2, with TRBD2 as a possible D gene (6 bases). The CDR3 is 15 amino acids. Germline V lookup: CDR1 MNHEY, CDR2 SVGAGI. V was pared by 0 bases and J by 6 bases, with 11 bases between. The CDR3 loop reads CASSYSTTRPGELFF. The CDR3 DNA follows: TGTGCCAGCAGTTACTCGACGACTAGACCCGGGGAGCTGTTTTTT.

V is TRBV21-1 and J is TRBJ2-2; the table's D call of TRBD1 was not tested on the DNA. TRBV21-1 constitutes a pseudogene. This CDR3 is built from 22 residues. CDR3 sequence (DNA): TGTGCCAGCAGCAAATTGCGTTACAACAGGGACCCGAGCGGCAATAACACCGGGGAGCTGTTTTTT. This translates into CASSKLRYNRDPSGNNTGELFF.

This chain joins TRBV7-9 and TRBJ2-7; D is unresolved. V was cut by 5 bases and J by 7 bases, with 9 bases left in between. Germline-derived CDR1 and CDR2 are SEHNR and FQNEAQ (reference sequence). CDR3 length: 11 residues. This CDR3 is CASSDSLEQYF. DNA for the CDR3: TGTGCCAGCAGCGATAGCCTGGAGCAGTACTTC.

The chain employs TRBV7-9 and TRBJ1-2, with D possibly TRBD1 on 5 matching bases. The CDR3 is made up of 13 amino acids. The V gene lost 5 bases and the J gene lost 6 bases, with 13 bases spanning the gap. Germline V gene data show CDR1 as SEHNR and CDR2 as FQNEAQ (reference sequence). CDR3 DNA sequence: TGTGCCAGCAGCACGCTTTCGGGGGATGGCTACACCTTC. Its protein product is CASSTLSGDGYTF.

The V and J genes are TRBV6-6 and TRBJ1-3; no clear D gene. The germline gives CDR1 MNHNY, CDR2 SVGAGI (reference sequence). V was shortened by 7 bases and J by 0 bases, with 10 bases between the two germline ends. This CDR3 is 14 amino acids long. This chain's CDR3 is CASNDQLSGNTIYF. The CDR3 coding sequence is TGTGCCAGCAATGACCAGCTCTCTGGAAACACCATATATTTT.

The chain recombines TRBV4-3 with TRBJ2-7; the D gene is possibly TRBD2 (7 bases). V lost 0 bases, J lost 3 bases, and 12 bases lay in between. CDR1 and CDR2 from the germline V gene are LGHNA and YSLEER. The CDR3 covers 15 residues. DNA for the CDR3: TGCGCCAGCAGCCAAGAAAGGGGGGGAAACTACGAGCAGTACTTC. It codes for CASSQERGGNYEQYF.

This sequence joins TRBV27 and TRBJ2-3; the match to TRBD2 covers 13 bases. Germline V CDR1 and CDR2: MNHEY, SMNVEV (reference sequence). V trimming: 7 bases; J trimming: 6 bases; junction bases outside the gene matches: 7. The CDR3 loop spans 15 amino acids. CDR3: CASTRAGLAGDTQYF. In DNA form, the CDR3 reads TGTGCCAGCACTAGAGCGGGACTAGCGGGGGATACGCAGTATTTT.

The chain joins TRBV7-9 to TRBJ2-7, with 8 positions matching TRBD2. The junction had 7 bases not matched to a gene; V was cut back by 5 bases and J by 1 base. Germline V gene data show CDR1 as SEHNR and CDR2 as FQNEAQ (reference sequence). This CDR3 has 15 residues. For the CDR3, the DNA is TGTGCCAGCAGCCCTCCCGGGACTAGTTCCTACGAGCAGTACTTC. Protein product: CASSPPGTSSYEQYF.

V is TRBV7-3 and J is TRBJ1-1; D perhaps matches TRBD1 (6 bases). CDR3 size: 15 residues. Per the germline V gene, CDR1 is SGHTA and CDR2 is FQGTGA. The V gene lost 3 bases and the J gene lost 4 bases, with 15 bases spanning the gap. The CDR3 region has the DNA TGTGCCAGCAGCTTCGGGGGCATGAGGAGCACTGAAGCTTTCTTT. The encoded protein is CASSFGGMRSTEAFF.

The chain couples TRBV5-5 to TRBJ1-4; tentative D call: TRBD1 (5 bases). The V end was cut by 4 bases, the J end by 4 bases, with 11 bases between. The V gene's germline CDR1 is SGHKS and CDR2 YYEKEE (reference sequence). CDR3 length: 14 amino acids. CDR3 DNA: TGTGCCAGCAGCCCCGGGGCCATTAATGAAAAACTGTTTTTT. It encodes CASSPGAINEKLFF.

Comments on this clone: Mismatch with germline at one junction end may stem from a read error. The rearrangement links TRBV5-4 to TRBJ1-1; D is unresolved. This CDR3 spans 15 amino acids. The germline CDR1 and CDR2 sequences are SGHNT and YYREEE (reference sequence). DNA of the CDR3: TGTGTCAGCAGCTTGGGGATTGACTCGAACACTGAAGCTTTCTTT. This gives the protein CVSSLGIDSNTEAFF. The full variable domain, completed using reference TRBV5-4 and TRBJ1-1, is ETGVTQSPTHLIKTRGQQVTLRCSSQSGHNTVSWYQQALGQGPQFIFQYYREEENGRGNFPPRFSGLQFPNYSSELNVNALELDDSALYLCVSSLGIDSNTEAFFGQGTRLTVV.